These 18 T cell receptor beta chains came from one sample sequenced in a study of breast tumors, draining lymph nodes, adjacent tissues. Each CDR3 protein gets one entry after TCRdb re-called the multiplex PCR reads with MiXCR. Of around 140,000 distinct CDR3 sequences detected, about 31% appear once; the ten largest clones hold around 2.5%. Breast cancer patients provided tissue from their axillary draining lymph nodes. What was sequenced was axillary lymph node tissue. These receptors originate from a female donor with breast cancer. Some clones in this sample may be carry-over from other donors' samples.

This clonotype was counted many times. The genes are TRBV5-1 and TRBJ2-6, with D uncertain. This CDR3 has 16 residues. CDR1 is SGHRS, CDR2 YFSETQ, per germline. V lost 0 bases, J lost 0 bases, and 7 bases lay in between. The CDR3 DNA reads TGCGCCAGCAGCTTGGGTGGTGTCTCTGGGGCCAACGTCCTGACTTTC. It yields the protein CASSLGGVSGANVLTF.

Judged by abundance, this clonotype is medium-sized (0.01 to 0.1%). The chain has TRBV27 and TRBJ2-7; tentatively, D is TRBD1 or TRBD2 (5 bases each). The germline gives CDR1 MNHEY, CDR2 SMNVEV (reference sequence). V dropped 3 bases and J dropped 3 bases, with 9 bases sitting between them. The CDR3 extends over 13 amino acids. The CDR3 DNA sequence: TGTGCCAGCAGTTTCGGGGCGGGCTACGAGCAGTACTTC. It encodes CASSFGAGYEQYF.

This clonotype was picked up many times. The rearrangement links TRBV19 to TRBJ1-2; tentatively, D is TRBD1 (6 bases). CDR1 and CDR2 from the germline V gene are LNHDA and SQIVND (reference sequence). The CDR3 spans 15 residues. Trimming shortened V by 5 bases and J by 2 bases, and 15 bases separated the two germline ends. The CDR3 reads CASSPYGGPNYGYTF. CDR3 sequence (DNA): TGTGCCAGTAGTCCGTACGGGGGGCCCAACTATGGCTACACCTTC.

This clonotype was recorded at least ten times. The rearrangement links TRBV10-2 to TRBJ1-5; D may be TRBD1 (5 bases). V shed 6 bases and J shed 5 bases, with 17 bases lying between them. Germline values: CDR1 WSHSY, CDR2 SAAADI. The length of the CDR3 is 15 residues. In DNA form, the CDR3 reads TGCGCCAGCAGCGCTCGTCAGGGAAGGGATCAGCCCCAGCATTTT. This gives the protein CASSARQGRDQPQHF.

This clonotype was found once. The DNA for the CDR3 is TGTGCCAGCAGTTTAGAGGGACTCAAGACCCAGCATTTT. Translating it yields CASSLEGLKTQHF. The chain employs TRBV12-3 or TRBV12-4 and TRBJ1-5, with D perhaps matching TRBD1 (5 bases). The CDR3 is 13 residues long. V was clipped by 1 base and J by 11 bases, with 12 bases between them.

The chain employs TRBV14 and TRBJ1-2; the D is unclear. Trimming removed 0 bases at V and 13 bases at J, with 21 bases between. The CDR3 has 15 amino acids. The germline V gene has CDR1 SGHDN and CDR2 FVKESK. The CDR3 is CASSQDSRSNYGTTF. Here the CDR3 DNA reads TGTGCCAGCAGCCAAGATTCCCGATCTAACTATGGCACCACCTTC.

Points on this clonotype: The final CDR3 position lacks the conserved phenylalanine or tryptophan, pointing to a likely read error. V gene TRBV7-9 combines with J gene TRBJ2-7; possibly TRBD1 for D (6 bases). V was trimmed by 1 base and J by 8 bases, leaving 15 bases between them. The CDR3 contains 14 residues. Germline V gene lookup returns CDR1 SEHNR and CDR2 FQNEAQ (reference sequence). CDR3: CASSLGAGERQQYL. CDR3 nucleotides: TGTGCCAGCAGCTTAGGGGCAGGGGAGAGACAGCAGTACCTC.

The count of this clonotype is one. The chain is built from TRBV2 and TRBJ1-4, with 7 bases lining up with TRBD1. V lost 6 bases and J lost 5; bases outside the gene matches: 9. The CDR3 loop spans 15 amino acids. Germline CDR1 is SNHLY and CDR2 is FYNNEI. This chain's CDR3 is CASRLGGTENEKLFF. The CDR3 coding sequence is TGTGCCAGCAGGCTTGGCGGGACAGAAAATGAAAAACTGTTTTTT. Based on the CDR3 plus reference TRBV2 and TRBJ1-4, the full variable domain is EPEVTQTPSHQVTQMGQEVILRCVPISNHLYFYWYRQILGQKVEFLVSFYNNEISEKSEIFDDQFSVERPDGSNFTLKIRSTKLEDSAMYFCASRLGGTENEKLFFGSGTQLSVL.

Worth noting for this clonotype: The junction and the germline gene differ at one end; a read error may be behind it. The chain employs TRBV7-7 and TRBJ1-3; D possibly corresponds to TRBD1 (5 bases). CDR3 length equals 16 residues. Germline V gene data show CDR1 as SSHAT and CDR2 as FNYEAQ (reference sequence). CDR3: CASSRQGPRSGNTIYF. CDR3 nucleotides: TGTGCTAGCAGCCGTCAGGGTCCCCGCTCTGGAAACACCATATATTTT.

There are many counts of this clonotype. Here the CDR3 reads CASSQAGGNGYTF. The CDR3 DNA is TGCGCCAGCAGCCAAGCAGGGGGCAATGGCTACACCTTC. V is TRBV4-3 and J is TRBJ1-2; 8 bases agree with TRBD1. This CDR3 spans 13 amino acids. V shed 1 base, J shed 6 bases, and the junction held 1 base outside the gene matches. Germline CDR1 LGHNA, CDR2 YSLEER.

The chain uses TRBV7-8 and TRBJ2-3; 10 bases align to TRBD1. Germline assignment: CDR1 SGHVS and CDR2 FQNEAQ. The CDR3 covers 15 residues. The trim removed 0 bases at V and 5 bases at J, leaving 2 bases unmatched. CDR3 region: CASSLARTGGDTQYF. The CDR3 DNA follows: TGTGCCAGCAGCTTAGCCCGGACAGGGGGAGATACGCAGTATTTT.

The chain carries TRBV7-3 and TRBJ2-3; 14 nucleotides line up with TRBD2. The CDR3 sequence is 17 residues long. V lost 5 bases and J lost 6; bases outside the gene matches: 10. The germline CDR1 and CDR2 sequences are SGHTA and FQGTGA. The CDR3 region is CASSRGLAGALGDTQYF. In nucleotides, the CDR3 is TGTGCCAGCAGCAGGGGACTAGCGGGGGCCCTGGGGGATACGCAGTATTTT.

This sequence joins TRBV20-1 and TRBJ2-7; D is possibly TRBD1 (6 bases). Trimming took off 6 bases at V and 6 bases at J, with 18 bases between the two ends. CDR1 and CDR2 from the germline V gene are DFQATT and SNEGSKA (reference sequence). The CDR3 sequence is 13 residues long. The CDR3: CSACTGWGGEQYF. CDR3 coding DNA: TGCAGTGCCTGTACAGGGTGGGGCGGCGAGCAGTACTTC.

In this sample, this clonotype turned up many times. The gene calls are TRBV7-3 and TRBJ2-1; TRBD1 matches at 9 bases. The CDR3 is made up of 16 amino acids. Germline values: CDR1 SGHTA, CDR2 FQGTGA. J lost 7 bases, V lost 5 bases, and 12 bases had no gene match. The CDR3 spells CASSIEGTGTGNEQFF. The CDR3, as DNA: TGTGCCAGCAGCATAGAGGGGACAGGGACTGGTAATGAGCAGTTCTTC.

The chain links TRBV5-1 to TRBJ2-7; perhaps TRBD2 as D (6 bases). The CDR3 totals 17 residues. The germline V gene has CDR1 SGHRS and CDR2 YFSETQ. The V gene lost 4 bases and the J gene lost 4 bases, with 24 bases spanning the gap. This chain's CDR3 is CASSTGRGREGGYEQYF. The CDR3, as DNA: TGCGCCAGCAGCACGGGCCGTGGACGGGAAGGAGGGTACGAGCAGTACTTC. The variable domain in full, with the rest retrieved from reference TRBV5-1 and TRBJ2-7, is KAGVTQTPRYLIKTRGQQVTLSCSPISGHRSVSWYQQTPGQGLQFLFEYFSETQRNKGNFPGRFSGRQFSNSRSEMNVSTLELGDSALYLCASSTGRGREGGYEQYFGPGTRLTVT.

There are many counts of this clonotype. This chain joins TRBV6-2 or TRBV6-3 and TRBJ2-1, with 8 bases identical to TRBD1. Germline V gene sequence: CDR1 MNHEY, CDR2 SVGEGT. This CDR3 contains 12 residues. The V gene end was trimmed by 5 bases and the J gene end by 11 bases; junction bases not matched to a gene: 5. The CDR3 spells CASSPWTGKQFF. The DNA for the CDR3 is TGTGCCAGCAGTCCATGGACAGGGAAGCAGTTCTTC.

With respect to this clonotype: A clone one base away is much larger, so this may be a read error. The chain is built from TRBV28 and TRBJ1-4; D ambiguous. Trimming removed 6 bases from V and 13 bases from J, with 21 bases in between. The germline V gene has CDR1 MDHEN and CDR2 SYDVKM. This CDR3 region has 14 residues. The CDR3 sequence: CASRDRYTTKRLFF. The CDR3 nucleotides are TGTGCCAGCAGAGACCGATACACCACAAAAAGACTGTTTTTT.

A remark on this clonotype: This may come from a read error, since a much larger clone is one base off. J is TRBJ2-7 and V is TRBV6-1; D call uncertain. V dropped 5 bases and J dropped 4 bases, with 9 bases sitting between them. Germline loops: CDR1 MNHNS, CDR2 SASEGT. The CDR3 extends over 12 amino acids. CDR3 coding DNA: TGTGCCAGCAGTCAATTAAATTACGAGCAGTACTTC. As protein: CASSQLNYEQYF.